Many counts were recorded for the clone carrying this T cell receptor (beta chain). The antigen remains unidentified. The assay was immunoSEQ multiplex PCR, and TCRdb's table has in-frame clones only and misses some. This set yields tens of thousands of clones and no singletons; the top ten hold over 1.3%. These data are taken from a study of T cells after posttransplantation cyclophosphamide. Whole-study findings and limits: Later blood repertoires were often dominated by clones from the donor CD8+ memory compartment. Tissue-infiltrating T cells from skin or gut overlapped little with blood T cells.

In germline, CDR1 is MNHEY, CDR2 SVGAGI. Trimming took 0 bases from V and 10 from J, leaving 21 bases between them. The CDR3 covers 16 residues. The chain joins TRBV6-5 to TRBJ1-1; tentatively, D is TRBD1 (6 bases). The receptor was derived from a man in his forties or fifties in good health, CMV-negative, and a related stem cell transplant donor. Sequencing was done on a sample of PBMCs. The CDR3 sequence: CASSYSPKLKQGGAFF. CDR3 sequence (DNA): TGTGCCAGCAGTTACTCCCCAAAGCTAAAACAGGGTGGAGCTTTCTTT.